This T cell receptor beta chain was sequenced during a study of blood T cell repertoires in COVID-19 (dated by TCRdb to the early 2020s). About the full investigation: Samples covering the acute and convalescent phases of COVID-19 were provided by collaborators in the United States, Italy and Spain. The material from the prospective study consisted of cDNA or gDNA derived from T cells, B-cell-depleted T cells, or PBMCs. Nearly every sample came with metadata listing a de-identified subject ID, COVID-19 status, age in years and sex. Samples were obtained from the ongoing ImmuneRACE study (first 160 participants) and from about 1,300 subjects provided by 6 global collaborators. The dataset comprised deeply sampled blood TCRbeta repertoires from subjects exposed to, actively infected with, or recovered from COVID-19. Where HLA class I and class II types were available, the types were taken from metadata supplied by the sample provider, not from assay-based typing. The repertoires were made available in a free public database intended to serve as a resource for research on the immune response to SARS-CoV-2. Results and caveats for the whole study, not just this receptor: How much clinical and demographic metadata was included differed by source and by participant, and the metadata was provided uncurated.

CDR1 and CDR2 are drawn from the germline V gene: MGHRA, YSYEKL. The CDR3 has 16 amino acids, counting the end cysteine and phenylalanine. CDR3 DNA is the only sequence kept; it has 48 bases, read in frame from the first base. V is reduced by 1 base and J by 0 bases, leaving a spacing of 12 bases between them. A word on this clone: Its recognized antigen is unknown. Per-base qualities were not stored, and no clone one base away is much larger.

The collaborating institutions used their own protocols to collect whole blood in K2EDTA tubes. For TCRbeta analysis, collaborators shipped samples as frozen whole blood, isolated PBMCs, or DNA extracted from either of those sample types. The immunoSEQ Assay, a bias-controlled multiplex PCR, was used to amplify TCRbeta CDR3 regions from genomic DNA. As for the authors' bioinformatics: Nucleated cell counts per sample were estimated from amplification of reference gene primers within the assay. To quantify the absolute abundance of each unique TCRbeta CDR3 rearrangement, sequence reads were collapsed and filtered. For each sample, productive Simpson clonality was calculated as the square root of Simpson's diversity index across productive rearrangements. Sourced from immuneACCESS, this table was stored by TCRdb with only in-frame sequences that have V and J called. A share of the clones is absent; for the studies checked, an unresolved V gene accounts for under half, and the remainder has no known explanation. V and J calls and clone size are those listed in that table; D and trimming were worked out from the DNA. This sample holds around 500,000 clones; over 75% were observed only once. The ten largest account for roughly 3.1% of the sample.

Sequencing input: peripheral blood. This clonotype was sampled from a human donor in a cohort sampled during active COVID-19. The V gene is TRBV4-1 and the J gene is TRBJ1-1; the D gene is unclear. The nucleotides read TGCGCCAGCAGCCAAGTCTGGGAGCTTATGAACACTGAAGCTTTCTTT. Translated, it gives CASSQVWELMNTEAFF.